This T cell receptor beta chain stems from a study of blood T cell repertoires in COVID-19. The wider study: Specimens from acute and convalescent COVID-19 originated in the United States, Italy and Spain. PBMCs, B-cell-depleted T cells, or T cells were the source of the cDNA or gDNA that made up the material.

This CDR3 has 17 amino acids. Germline lookup yields CDR1 MNHEY and CDR2 SVGEGT. Germline trimming cut 0 bases from V and 0 bases from J; bases unmatched to any gene: 4. Per the study methods: It was from reference gene primer amplification that nucleated cell counts were estimated. Method: immunoSEQ multiplex PCR; TCRdb's copy keeps in-frame clones and lacks some. V, J and clone size reflect that table, while D and trimming were determined from the DNA. The data show tens of thousands of clones, with around 70% seen just once and around 5.1% held by the top ten. During active infection, Seattle patients enrolled and were then monitored through disease.

Sequenced sample: peripheral blood. The receptor was isolated from a woman in her 70s with COVID-19, enrolled during active disease. This chain links TRBV6-2 or TRBV6-3 with TRBJ2-7; 11 nucleotides line up with TRBD2. CDR3: CASSYSTSGAFSYEQYF. In nucleotides, the CDR3 is TGTGCCAGCAGTTACTCGACTAGCGGGGCTTTCTCCTACGAGCAGTACTTC.